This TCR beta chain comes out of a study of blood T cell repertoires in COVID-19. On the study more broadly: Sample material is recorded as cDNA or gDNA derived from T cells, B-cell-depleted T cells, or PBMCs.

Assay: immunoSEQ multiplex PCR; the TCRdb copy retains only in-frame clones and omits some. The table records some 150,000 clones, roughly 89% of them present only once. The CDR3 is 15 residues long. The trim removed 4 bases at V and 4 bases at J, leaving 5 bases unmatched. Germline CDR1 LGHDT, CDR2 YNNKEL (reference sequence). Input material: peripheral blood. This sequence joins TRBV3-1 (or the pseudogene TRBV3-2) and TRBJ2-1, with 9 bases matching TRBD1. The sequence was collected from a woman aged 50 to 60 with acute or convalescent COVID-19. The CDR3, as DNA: TGTGCCAGCAGCCTACCGGGACAGGGTTACAATGAGCAGTTCTTC. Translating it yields CASSLPGQGYNEQFF.